The rows below give T cell receptor beta chains drawn from one sample of a study of blood T cell repertoires in COVID-19. TCRdb's table, derived via immunoSEQ multiplex PCR, lists solely in-frame clones and lacks some. This sample yields about 190,000 clones, of which around 86% are seen a single time; around 6.3% belongs to the top ten. The sequenced sample was peripheral blood. These receptors all stem from a woman aged 40-49 years with acute or convalescent COVID-19. CDR3s include the opening cysteine and the closing phenylalanine or tryptophan. A D gene is named only where the DNA matches it firmly. Where a row states a size, it is once, few, many or the class of an expanded clone; other rows omit it.

J: TRBJ2-7
size: .
D: .
V: TRBV12-3/TRBV12-4
CDR3: CASSLARLQYF
DNA: TGTGCCAGCAGTTTAGCACGTCTACAGTACTTC

J: TRBJ1-4
size: .
D: TRBD1
V: TRBV27
CDR3: CASSSRPGQGALGEKLFF
DNA: TGTGCCAGCAGTTCAAGACCGGGACAGGGGGCGTTAGGGGAAAAACTGTTTTTT

J: TRBJ2-7
size: .
D: .
V: TRBV4-2
CDR3: CASSQDAQGWYEQYF
DNA: TGTGCCAGCAGCCAAGATGCACAGGGTTGGTACGAGCAGTACTTC

J: TRBJ2-7
size: .
D: TRBD2
V: TRBV10-1
CDR3: CASSGTSGLAYEQYF
DNA: TGCGCCAGCAGCGGGACTAGCGGGCTGGCCTACGAGCAGTACTTC

J: TRBJ1-2
size: .
D: TRBD1
V: TRBV2
CDR3: CASSTRQGEETF
DNA: TGTGCCAGCAGTACTCGACAGGGGGAAGAAACCTTC

J: TRBJ2-1
size: .
D: .
V: TRBV6-5
CDR3: CASSYSRNPRYEQFF
DNA: TGTGCCAGCAGTTACTCGAGGAACCCGAGGTATGAGCAGTTCTTC

J: TRBJ2-1
size: .
D: TRBD2
V: TRBV24-1
CDR3: CATSSSGRASEQFF
DNA: TGTGCCACCAGTTCAAGCGGGAGGGCCTCCGAGCAGTTCTTC

J: TRBJ2-5
size: .
D: TRBD1
V: TRBV5-5
CDR3: CASSDREETQYF
DNA: TGTGCCAGCTCGGACAGGGAAGAGACCCAGTACTTC

J: TRBJ1-5
size: .
D: .
V: TRBV3-1/TRBV3-2
CDR3: CASSQGRDFGNQPQHF
DNA: TGTGCCAGCAGCCAAGGGAGGGATTTTGGCAATCAGCCCCAGCATTTT

J: TRBJ1-3
size: .
D: TRBD1
V: TRBV20-1
CDR3: CSARGNRGLYF
DNA: TGCAGCGCCCGGGGTAACAGGGGTTTATATTTT

J: TRBJ1-6
size: .
D: .
V: TRBV24-1
CDR3: CATSDSMNSPLHF
DNA: TGTGCCACCAGTGATTCAATGAATTCACCCCTCCACTTT

J: TRBJ1-3
size: .
D: TRBD1
V: TRBV28
CDR3: CASNDRGRGNTIYF
DNA: TGTGCCAGCAATGACAGGGGGCGAGGAAACACCATATATTTT

J: TRBJ1-4
size: .
D: .
V: TRBV7-7
CDR3: CASSLSPGIQEKLFF
DNA: TGTGCTAGCAGCTTATCCCCAGGGATACAAGAAAAACTGTTTTTT

J: TRBJ1-5
size: .
D: .
V: TRBV6-6
CDR3: CASSPGGRGQPQHF
DNA: TGTGCCAGCTCCCCGGGGGGGAGGGGACAGCCCCAGCATTTT

J: TRBJ2-5
size: .
D: TRBD1
V: TRBV18
CDR3: CASSTGTGVETQYF
DNA: TGTGCCAGCTCAACCGGGACAGGAGTGGAGACCCAGTACTTC

J: TRBJ1-3
size: few
D: .
V: TRBV7-6
CDR3: CASSLGGASSGNTIYF
DNA: TGTGCCAGCAGCTTAGGTGGGGCCTCCTCTGGAAACACCATATATTTT

J: TRBJ2-1
size: .
D: TRBD2
V: TRBV4-1
CDR3: CASRKTSGGRNNEQFF
DNA: TGCGCCAGCAGGAAGACTAGCGGCGGGAGGAACAATGAGCAGTTCTTC

J: TRBJ2-1
size: .
D: TRBD2
V: TRBV3-1/TRBV3-2
CDR3: CASSQAGTSGRNEQFF
DNA: TGTGCCAGCAGCCAGGCCGGGACTAGCGGGAGGAATGAGCAGTTCTTC

J: TRBJ2-3
size: .
D: TRBD1
V: TRBV5-4
CDR3: CASSLEGTGADTQYF
DNA: TGTGCCAGCAGCTTGGAAGGGACAGGGGCAGATACGCAGTATTTT

J: TRBJ2-7
size: .
D: TRBD1
V: TRBV7-9
CDR3: CASSRGQGIAYEQYF
DNA: TGTGCCAGCAGCCGGGGACAGGGGATCGCCTACGAGCAGTACTTC

J: TRBJ1-5
size: .
D: .
V: TRBV3-1/TRBV3-2
CDR3: CASSRGQSNQPQHF
DNA: TGTGCCAGCAGTCGAGGACAGAGCAATCAGCCCCAGCATTTT